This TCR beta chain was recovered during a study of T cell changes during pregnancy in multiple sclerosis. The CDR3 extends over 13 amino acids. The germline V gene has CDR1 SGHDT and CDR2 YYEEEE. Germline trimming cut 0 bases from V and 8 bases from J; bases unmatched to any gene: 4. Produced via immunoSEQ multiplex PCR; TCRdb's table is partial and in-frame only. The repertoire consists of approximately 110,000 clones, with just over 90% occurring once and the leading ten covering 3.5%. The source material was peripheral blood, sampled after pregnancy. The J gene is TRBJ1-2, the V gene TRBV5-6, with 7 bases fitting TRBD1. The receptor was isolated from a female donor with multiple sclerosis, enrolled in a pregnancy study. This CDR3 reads CASSLARGDGYTF. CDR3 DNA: TGTGCCAGCAGCTTGGCCAGGGGGGACGGCTACACCTTC.